This T cell receptor (beta chain) appears in the sequencing data of a study of blood T cell repertoires in COVID-19. The data were produced by immunoSEQ multiplex PCR, yet TCRdb's version contains in-frame clones alone and is incomplete. The table shows tens of thousands of clones, with 87% occurring only once. Per germline, CDR1 LGHNA and CDR2 YSLEER. This CDR3 is built from 15 residues. Trimming took 0 bases from V and 8 from J, leaving 11 bases between them. The sample comprised peripheral blood. This sequence was found in a man aged 50 to 60 with active COVID-19. V gene TRBV4-3 combines with J gene TRBJ1-6, with TRBD1 as a possible D gene (6 bases). CDR3 sequence: CASSQDWQGHSPLHF. CDR3 DNA: TGCGCCAGCAGCCAAGATTGGCAGGGGCATTCACCCCTCCACTTT.